These T cell receptor beta chains were read from a single sample in a study of blood T cell repertoires in COVID-19. TCRdb keeps only in-frame clones here, not all; method: immunoSEQ multiplex PCR. The repertoire holds more than 60,000 clones, with about 88% as singletons. Source material: peripheral blood. These receptors originate from an elderly man with COVID-19, enrolled during active disease. CDR3s leave out the opening cysteine and the closing phenylalanine or tryptophan. Fields, in order: J gene, V gene, CDR3 protein.

j_call: TRBJ1-5
v_call: TRBV2
cdr3_aa: ASRVDRLSNQPQH

j_call: TRBJ1-6
v_call: TRBV7-8
cdr3_aa: ASSLAWPDILSSYNSPLH

j_call: TRBJ2-2
v_call: TRBV12-3/TRBV12-4
cdr3_aa: ASSRRGDGELF

j_call: TRBJ1-2
v_call: TRBV19
cdr3_aa: ASSGSYGYT

j_call: TRBJ2-2
v_call: TRBV7-2
cdr3_aa: ASRPQRGVLANTGELF

j_call: TRBJ2-5
v_call: TRBV4-1
cdr3_aa: ASKRSSGEETQY

j_call: TRBJ2-2
v_call: TRBV2
cdr3_aa: ASVAGSYTGELF

j_call: TRBJ1-5
v_call: TRBV2
cdr3_aa: ASSLDREAQPQH

j_call: TRBJ1-5
v_call: TRBV3-1/TRBV3-2
cdr3_aa: ASSPRQDNQPQH

j_call: TRBJ1-5
v_call: TRBV19
cdr3_aa: ASSPDRGRNQPQH

j_call: TRBJ1-1
v_call: TRBV2
cdr3_aa: ASTTRRQENTEAF

j_call: TRBJ2-7
v_call: TRBV6-5
cdr3_aa: ASSPRTTLYYEQY

j_call: TRBJ1-1
v_call: TRBV9
cdr3_aa: ASSVDPGSYTEAF

j_call: TRBJ1-2
v_call: TRBV7-2
cdr3_aa: ASSLATDYGYT

j_call: TRBJ2-5
v_call: TRBV5-1
cdr3_aa: ASSPRIRTGGYQETQY

j_call: TRBJ2-5
v_call: TRBV28
cdr3_aa: ASSLLQGVTETQY

j_call: TRBJ2-5
v_call: TRBV5-4
cdr3_aa: ASSQGTGGWETQY

j_call: TRBJ2-3
v_call: TRBV9
cdr3_aa: ASRLTSGGTDTQY

j_call: TRBJ2-5
v_call: TRBV7-9
cdr3_aa: ASSWGQGDQETQY

j_call: TRBJ2-5
v_call: TRBV4-2
cdr3_aa: ASSLGGGLAETQY

j_call: TRBJ1-1
v_call: TRBV28
cdr3_aa: ASSSGQGDTEAF

j_call: TRBJ2-2
v_call: TRBV6-4
cdr3_aa: ASRIREAGELF

j_call: TRBJ2-1
v_call: TRBV5-5
cdr3_aa: ASSVRGQGNNEQF

j_call: TRBJ2-3
v_call: TRBV19
cdr3_aa: ASSVLARGGSTDTQY

j_call: TRBJ2-2
v_call: TRBV6-5
cdr3_aa: ASSTGHSGTGELF

j_call: TRBJ1-2
v_call: TRBV5-6
cdr3_aa: ASSLAGANYGYT

j_call: TRBJ1-1
v_call: TRBV2
cdr3_aa: ASSGLSMNTEAF

j_call: TRBJ1-1
v_call: TRBV3-1/TRBV3-2
cdr3_aa: ASSQSGGEAF

j_call: TRBJ1-2
v_call: TRBV4-1
cdr3_aa: ASSQVGAGYT

j_call: TRBJ2-5
v_call: TRBV7-7
cdr3_aa: ASSSGTSEWETQY

j_call: TRBJ2-3
v_call: TRBV5-1
cdr3_aa: ASSLRDTDTQY

j_call: TRBJ2-6
v_call: TRBV12-5
cdr3_aa: ASGPRTGGGSGANVLT